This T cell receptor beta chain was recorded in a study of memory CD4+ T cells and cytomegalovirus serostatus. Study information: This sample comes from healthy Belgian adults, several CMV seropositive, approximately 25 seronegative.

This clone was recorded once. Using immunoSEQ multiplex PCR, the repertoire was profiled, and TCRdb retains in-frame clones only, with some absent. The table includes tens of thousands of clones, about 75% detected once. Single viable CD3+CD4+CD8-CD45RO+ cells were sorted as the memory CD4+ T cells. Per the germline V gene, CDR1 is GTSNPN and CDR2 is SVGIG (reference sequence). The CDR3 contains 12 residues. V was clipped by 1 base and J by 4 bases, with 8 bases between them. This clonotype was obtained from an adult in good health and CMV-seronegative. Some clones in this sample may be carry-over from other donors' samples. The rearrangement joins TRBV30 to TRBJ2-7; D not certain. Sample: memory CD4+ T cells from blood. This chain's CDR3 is CAWSGGLYEQYF. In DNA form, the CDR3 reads TGTGCCTGGAGTGGAGGCCTTTACGAGCAGTACTTC.